This T cell receptor (beta chain) was sequenced for a study of glioma-infiltrating T cells (dated by TCRdb to 2016 to 2017). For the wider study: TCR alpha- and beta-chain repertoires were sequenced from glioma tissue, non-neoplastic brain tissue and matched peripheral blood mononuclear cells. To measure how far tissue and blood T-cell populations diverged, each tissue-infiltrating repertoire was compared against the peripheral blood repertoire of the same patient. The paired cohort was made up of three low-grade glioma patients, 7 to 9 primary glioblastoma patients and three non-glioma patients who contributed non-neoplastic brain tissue.

The full study reports these points: Very few CDR3 sequences were shared between tissue and blood, attributed to high CDR3 diversity and limited sampling. Small numbers underpinned the group comparisons: roughly 8 glioblastoma patients, three low-grade glioma patients and three non-neoplastic patients. VJ-independent divergence between tissue and blood was lower than expected in non-neoplastic patients but higher than expected in all gliomas, particularly low-grade gliomas.

A word on this clonotype: Its antigen is not yet known. One base away there is no much larger clone; base qualities are not given.

TCR alpha and beta CDR3 regions were amplified with the iRepertoire nested amplicon-rescue multiplex PCR (arm-PCR) platform from RNA. One-step reverse transcription and amplification used about 95-400 ng of tissue mRNA or PBMC total RNA as input. Following bead purification, Illumina adapters were added by a secondary multiplex PCR, and the libraries were gel-purified between 200 and 400 bp. Libraries carried internal 6-nucleotide barcodes used for demultiplexing. The libraries were sequenced on an Illumina MiSeq using 2x220 or 2x250 nucleotide paired-end reads. The published analysis was carried out like this. Paired reads were merged with FLASH 1.2.11 and aligned to the GRCh37 human genome with BWA-MEM before extracting TRA and TRB reads. For V and J assignment, an IMGT-derived reference of cassette sequences and CDR3 motifs that included pseudogenes was used. Reads were translated in three frames, and productive CDR3s were defined as those with a C...FGXG motif and no stop codons. A clonotype was defined as a unique combination of a V-J cassette pair and a CDR3 amino acid sequence. Reads were filtered by Hamming distance, with the threshold set by the sequence error rate of each sample in mapped regions. Using fastp at Q25 and MiXCR, TCRdb reprocessed the public reads and kept productive beta chains. Each CDR3 protein appears once, grouped with its most common genes and DNA. These V and J calls derive from TCRdb rather than the authors' analysis. Present in this sample are approximately 110,000 distinct CDR3 sequences, less than 30% of which were seen just once. About a third of the sample belongs to the ten largest clones.

Reading from cysteine to phenylalanine, the CDR3 counts 16 amino acids. The entry retains the CDR3 DNA only, 48 bases that are in frame from base 1. CDR1 SGHNT and CDR2 YENEEA are derived from the germline V gene. Trimming accounts for 0 bases at V and 6 bases at J, while the number of junction bases matched to no gene is 8. The clonotype was recovered from a human donor with low-grade glioma or glioblastoma, undergoing nonglioma brain surgery, or in good health (not recorded which). The material sequenced was glioma tissue, nonneoplastic brain tissue, or PBMCs (not recorded which). The chain links TRBV11-3 with TRBJ2-1; 7 bases in the middle match TRBD2. The bases read TGTGCCAGCAGCTTAGATCCAATCGGCGGGGGCAATGAGCAGTTCTTC. Its translation reads: CASSLDPIGGGNEQFF. When the CDR3 is completed using the reference TRBV11-3 and TRBJ2-1 genes on either side, the full variable domain is EAGVVQSPRYKIIEKKQPVAFWCNPISGHNTLYWYLQNLGQGPELLIRYENEEAVDDSQLPKDRFSAERLKGVDSTLKIQPAELGDSAVYLCASSLDPIGGGNEQFFGPGTRLTVL.